These 10 T cell receptor beta chains came from one sample sequenced in a study of spatial heterogeneity in lung cancer (dated by TCRdb to the late 2010s). In the paper's terms, the time point label means: blood at routine non-recurrence follow-up after resection. The receptor library was made with 5' RACE. Reads for this sample came from a NextSeq 500. TCRdb reworked the public reads: Q25 trimming with fastp, MiXCR clone assembly, productive beta chains retained. Rows are combined by CDR3 protein, so each entry shows the most common genes and DNA. The sample contains around 41,000 distinct CDR3 sequences, around 21% of them found a single time. The top ten clones comprise roughly 6.5% of the sample. The sample here was PBMCs, taken at follow-up. These receptors all stem from a female donor with early-stage non-small cell lung cancer.

This chain links TRBV5-6 with TRBJ2-1, with a possible D match to TRBD1 (5 bases). The V gene lost 0 bases and the J gene lost 8 bases, with 9 bases spanning the gap. CDR1 is SGHDT and CDR2 is YYEEEE in the germline V gene. This CDR3 is built from 13 residues. CDR3 DNA sequence: TGTGCCAGCAGCTTGGCCCAGGGCGATGAGCAGTTCTTC. As protein: CASSLAQGDEQFF.

This clonotype was recorded many times. The chain has TRBV13 and TRBJ2-1; D possibly corresponds to TRBD1 (6 bases). V dropped 5 bases and J dropped 9 bases, with 17 bases sitting between them. The CDR3 contains 14 residues. Germline-derived CDR1 and CDR2 are PRHDT and FYEKMQ (reference sequence). The CDR3 nucleotides are TGTGCCAGCAGCAGACTGCTCAGGGGAGCTGAGCAGTTCTTC. It yields the protein CASSRLLRGAEQFF. Using reference TRBV13 and TRBJ2-1 for the parts outside the CDR3, the full variable domain is AAGVIQSPRHLIKEKRETATLKCYPIPRHDTVYWYQQGPGQDPQFLISFYEKMQSDKGSIPDRFSAQQFSDYHSELNMSSLELGDSALYFCASSRLLRGAEQFFGPGTRLTVL.

This clonotype was seen a single time. The chain is built from TRBV11-2 and TRBJ2-1, with a possible D match to TRBD2 (6 bases). Per germline, CDR1 SGHAT and CDR2 FQNNGV. The CDR3 spans 15 residues. Trimming stripped 3 bases from V and 3 bases from J, with 12 bases between. The CDR3 nucleotides read TGTGCCAGCAGCTTCTCGGGACTGGACTACAATGAGCAGTTCTTC. Translating it yields CASSFSGLDYNEQFF.

This clonotype was seen ten or more times. This chain links TRBV7-3 with TRBJ2-1; no firm D call. V was pared by 4 bases and J by 5 bases, with 9 bases between. Germline loops: CDR1 SGHTA, CDR2 FQGTGA. The CDR3 contains 13 residues. The CDR3 DNA follows: TGTGCCAGCAGCTCGGACCAGAACAATGAGCAGTTCTTC. Protein sequence: CASSSDQNNEQFF. The variable domain in full, completed from reference TRBV7-3 and TRBJ2-1, reads GAGVSQTPSNKVTEKGKYVELRCDPISGHTALYWYRQSLGQGPEFLIYFQGTGAADDSGLPNDRFFAVRPEGSVSTLKIQRTERGDSAVYLCASSSDQNNEQFFGPGTRLTVL.

Many counts were recorded for this clonotype. This rearrangement joins TRBV6-2 or TRBV6-3 to TRBJ2-5; D unclear. The CDR3 consists of 14 residues. V lost 5 bases and J 5 bases, leaving 15 bases between the germline ends. Germline V lookup: CDR1 MNHEY, CDR2 SVGEGT. The CDR3 DNA follows: TGTGCCAGCAGTAGAGGTTCATCTTATGAGACCCAGTACTTC. Amino acid sequence: CASSRGSSYETQYF.

CDR3 DNA sequence: TGCGCCAGCAGCCAAGCGGGACGCGGGGGGGCGCCTTTCACAGATACGCAGTATTTT. It yields the protein CASSQAGRGGAPFTDTQYF. The rearrangement joins TRBV4-1 to TRBJ2-3; 9 nucleotides line up with TRBD2. Germline values: CDR1 MGHRA, CDR2 YSYEKL. V trimming: 1 base; J trimming: 2 bases; junction bases outside the gene matches: 13. The CDR3 sequence is 19 residues long.

In this sample, this clonotype turned up many times. The rearrangement links TRBV29-1 to TRBJ2-1; 10 bases map to TRBD1. The CDR3 sequence is 13 residues long. The germline V gene encodes CDR1 SQVTM and CDR2 ANQGSEA. V lost 4 bases and J lost 5; bases outside the gene matches: 2. The CDR3 is CSVGTGGNNEQFF. The CDR3 bases are TGCAGCGTTGGGACAGGGGGGAACAATGAGCAGTTCTTC.

This clonotype was seen ten or more times. This chain links TRBV28 with TRBJ2-1, with D tentatively TRBD1 or TRBD2 (5 bases each). CDR3 length: 18 residues. Trimming removed 4 bases at V and 10 bases at J, with 29 bases between. Germline-derived CDR1 and CDR2 are MDHEN and SYDVKM. CDR3 in DNA: TGTGCCAGCAGTTCCGCAAGTCTAATCCGGGACGAGGGTAGAGAGCAGTTCTTC. It is translated as CASSSASLIRDEGREQFF.

The CDR3 DNA reads TGTGCCAGCAGTCCAAGCGGGAGGTGGGTGGAGACCCAGTACTTC. Protein: CASSPSGRWVETQYF. This rearrangement joins TRBV25-1 to TRBJ2-5; 9 nucleotides align to TRBD2. Losses at the gene ends were 5 bases for V and 5 bases for J; bases not matched to a gene: 9. Germline V gene sequence: CDR1 MGHDK, CDR2 SYGVNS. The length of the CDR3 is 15 residues.

This clonotype was counted ten times or more. The chain employs TRBV6-5 and TRBJ1-4, with a tentative D call TRBD1 (6 bases). Trimming stripped 5 bases from V and 8 bases from J, with 15 bases between. This CDR3 spans 14 amino acids. CDR1 and CDR2 (germline): MNHEY, SVGAGI. This chain's CDR3 is CASSRGFWGEKLFF. CDR3 sequence (DNA): TGTGCCAGCAGTAGGGGGTTCTGGGGGGAAAAACTGTTTTTT.